A selection of T cell receptor beta chains follows, all from one sample in a study of Ad26.COV2.S vaccination and SARS-CoV-2 variants. Data came from immunoSEQ multiplex PCR; TCRdb stores just in-frame clones and leaves some out. The sample includes approximately 400,000 clones, 70% to 90% of them seen just once. This specimen consisted of peripheral blood, obtained in a trial of Ad26.COV2.S vaccine versus placebo. These receptors were taken from a person between 18 and 65 years old who received the Ad26.COV2.S COVID-19 vaccine or a placebo. The CDR3 runs from the conserved cysteine through the conserved F or W. Each record gives: clone size, V gene, D gene, CDR3 length, J gene, CDR3 protein, CDR3 DNA. The D gene is left open where the match is weak. Only some rows state a clone size, as once, few, many or a class for expanded clones.

clone size: -
V gene: TRBV6-5
D gene: -
CDR3 length: 12
J gene: TRBJ2-1
CDR3 protein: CASSRNYNEQFF
CDR3 DNA: TGTGCCAGCAGTAGAAACTACAATGAGCAGTTCTTC

clone size: -
V gene: TRBV5-5
D gene: TRBD2
CDR3 length: 15
J gene: TRBJ2-5
CDR3 protein: CASSFIAGEGETQYF
CDR3 DNA: TGTGCCAGCAGCTTTATTGCGGGAGAAGGTGAGACCCAGTACTTC

clone size: -
V gene: TRBV6-2/TRBV6-3
D gene: -
CDR3 length: 16
J gene: TRBJ2-7
CDR3 protein: CASSSSRWGFVNEQYF
CDR3 DNA: TGTGCCAGCAGTTCCTCCCGTTGGGGGTTCGTCAACGAGCAGTACTTC

clone size: -
V gene: TRBV13
D gene: -
CDR3 length: 16
J gene: TRBJ1-2
CDR3 protein: CASSLGRTAIVYGYTF
CDR3 DNA: TGTGCCAGCAGCTTAGGACGGACAGCCATCGTCTATGGCTACACCTTC

clone size: -
V gene: TRBV7-8
D gene: TRBD1
CDR3 length: 14
J gene: TRBJ1-2
CDR3 protein: CASRRDRTNYGYTF
CDR3 DNA: TGTGCCAGCAGACGGGACAGAACTAACTATGGCTACACCTTC

clone size: few
V gene: TRBV5-4
D gene: TRBD1
CDR3 length: 15
J gene: TRBJ1-2
CDR3 protein: CASSLSRTGERGYTF
CDR3 DNA: TGTGCCAGCAGCTTGAGCAGAACAGGGGAGCGTGGCTACACCTTC

clone size: once
V gene: TRBV4-3
D gene: -
CDR3 length: 16
J gene: TRBJ1-2
CDR3 protein: CASSPSPAGARYGYTF
CDR3 DNA: TGCGCCAGCAGCCCCTCCCCGGCGGGGGCGCGTTATGGCTACACCTTC

clone size: -
V gene: TRBV10-3
D gene: TRBD1
CDR3 length: 15
J gene: TRBJ1-2
CDR3 protein: CAISEGTGVLYGYTF
CDR3 DNA: TGTGCCATCAGTGAGGGGACAGGGGTCCTCTATGGCTACACCTTC

clone size: -
V gene: TRBV18
D gene: -
CDR3 length: 17
J gene: TRBJ2-2
CDR3 protein: CASSPRVLAENTGELFF
CDR3 DNA: TGTGCCAGCTCACCACGTGTCCTAGCTGAAAACACCGGGGAGCTGTTTTTT

clone size: many
V gene: TRBV6-5
D gene: -
CDR3 length: 13
J gene: TRBJ1-1
CDR3 protein: CASSPTENTEAFF
CDR3 DNA: TGTGCCAGCAGTCCGACAGAGAACACTGAAGCTTTCTTT

clone size: -
V gene: TRBV27
D gene: -
CDR3 length: 13
J gene: TRBJ1-5
CDR3 protein: CASSFQSNQPQHF
CDR3 DNA: TGTGCCAGCAGTTTCCAGAGCAATCAGCCCCAGCATTTT

clone size: -
V gene: TRBV7-9
D gene: -
CDR3 length: 17
J gene: TRBJ1-3
CDR3 protein: CASSKHVGMSSGNTIYF
CDR3 DNA: TGTGCCAGCAGCAAGCATGTCGGGATGAGCTCTGGAAACACCATATATTTT

clone size: -
V gene: TRBV10-3
D gene: -
CDR3 length: 13
J gene: TRBJ2-7
CDR3 protein: CAISEGYSYEQYF
CDR3 DNA: TGTGCCATCAGTGAAGGTTACTCCTACGAGCAGTACTTC

clone size: -
V gene: TRBV7-9
D gene: TRBD1
CDR3 length: 14
J gene: TRBJ1-1
CDR3 protein: CASSWFTGDTEAFF
CDR3 DNA: TGTGCCAGCAGCTGGTTCACAGGGGACACTGAAGCTTTCTTT